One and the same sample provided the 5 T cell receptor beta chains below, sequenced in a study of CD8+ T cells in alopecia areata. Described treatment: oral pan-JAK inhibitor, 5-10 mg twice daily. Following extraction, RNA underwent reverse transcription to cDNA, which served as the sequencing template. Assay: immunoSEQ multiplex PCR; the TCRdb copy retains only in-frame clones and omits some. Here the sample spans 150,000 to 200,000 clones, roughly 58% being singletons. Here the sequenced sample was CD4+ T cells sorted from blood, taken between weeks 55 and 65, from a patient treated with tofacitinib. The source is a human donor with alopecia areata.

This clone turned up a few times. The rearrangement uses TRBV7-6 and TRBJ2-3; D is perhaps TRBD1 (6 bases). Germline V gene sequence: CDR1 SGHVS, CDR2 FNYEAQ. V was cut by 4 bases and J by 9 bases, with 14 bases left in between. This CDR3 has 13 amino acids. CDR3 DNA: TGTGCCAGCAGCTCGTTACAGGGCCTGACGCAGTATTTT. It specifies CASSSLQGLTQYF.

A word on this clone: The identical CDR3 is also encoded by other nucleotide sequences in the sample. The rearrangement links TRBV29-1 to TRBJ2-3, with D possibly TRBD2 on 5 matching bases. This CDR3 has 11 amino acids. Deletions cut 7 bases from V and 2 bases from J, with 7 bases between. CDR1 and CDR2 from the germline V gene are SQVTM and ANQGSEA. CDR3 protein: CSAGSTDTQYF. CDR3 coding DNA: TGCAGCGCGGGATCCACAGATACGCAGTATTTT.

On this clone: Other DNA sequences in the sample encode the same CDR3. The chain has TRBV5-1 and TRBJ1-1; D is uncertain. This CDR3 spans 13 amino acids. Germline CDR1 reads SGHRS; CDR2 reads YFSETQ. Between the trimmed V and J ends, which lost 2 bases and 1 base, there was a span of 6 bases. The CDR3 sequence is CASSLSQNTEAFF. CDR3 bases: TGCGCCAGCAGCTTATCCCAGAACACTGAAGCTTTCTTT.

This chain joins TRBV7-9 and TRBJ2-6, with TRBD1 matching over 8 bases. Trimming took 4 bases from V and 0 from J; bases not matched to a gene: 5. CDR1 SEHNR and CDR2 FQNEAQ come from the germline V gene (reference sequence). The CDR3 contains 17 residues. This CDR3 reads CASSSGTGYSGANVLTF. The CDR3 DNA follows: TGTGCCAGCAGCTCCGGGACAGGTTACTCTGGGGCCAACGTCCTGACTTTC.

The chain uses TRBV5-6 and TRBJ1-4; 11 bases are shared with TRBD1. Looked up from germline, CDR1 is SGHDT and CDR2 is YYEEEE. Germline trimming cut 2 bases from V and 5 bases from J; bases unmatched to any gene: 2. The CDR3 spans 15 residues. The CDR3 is CASSFRDRGNEKLFF. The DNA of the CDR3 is TGTGCCAGCAGCTTCAGGGACAGGGGGAATGAAAAACTGTTTTTT.